A selection of T cell receptor beta chains follows, all from one sample in a study of CD8 T cells in Susac syndrome. TCRdb processed the immunoSEQ multiplex PCR reads anew with MiXCR; each CDR3 protein has one entry. The sample records about 300,000 distinct CDR3 sequences, under 95% being singletons. Sample: CD4+ T cells from PBMCs. The receptors stem from a human donor with multiple sclerosis. Each CDR3 is given with its conserved first and last residue. D genes are given only for firm matches. Clone size is not always given. Where it is, it says once, few, many or a class for expanded clones.

j_gene: TRBJ2-2
d_gene: NA
abundance: NA
v_gene: TRBV20-1
CDR3aa: CSASRRPNTGELFF
CDR3nt: TGCAGTGCTTCGCGGCGGCCGAACACCGGGGAGCTGTTTTTT

j_gene: TRBJ1-1
d_gene: NA
abundance: NA
v_gene: TRBV2
CDR3aa: CASKGRSEAFF
CDR3nt: TGTGCCAGCAAGGGAAGAAGTGAAGCTTTCTTT

j_gene: TRBJ2-5
d_gene: NA
abundance: NA
v_gene: TRBV5-1
CDR3aa: CASSRTGTPEETQYF
CDR3nt: TGCGCCAGCAGCCGGACCGGGACACCCGAAGAGACCCAGTACTTC

j_gene: TRBJ2-3
d_gene: TRBD2
abundance: NA
v_gene: TRBV11-2
CDR3aa: CASSLSRLAGGPGSTDTQYF
CDR3nt: TGTGCCAGCAGCTTATCCCGACTAGCGGGGGGGCCGGGGTCCACAGATACGCAGTATTTT

j_gene: TRBJ2-1
d_gene: TRBD2
abundance: NA
v_gene: TRBV12-3/TRBV12-4
CDR3aa: CASRWTSGKANEQFF
CDR3nt: TGTGCCAGCAGGTGGACTAGCGGAAAGGCCAATGAGCAGTTCTTC

j_gene: TRBJ2-1
d_gene: NA
abundance: once
v_gene: TRBV5-1
CDR3aa: CASSFSTAYNEQFF
CDR3nt: TGCGCCAGCAGCTTTTCGACGGCCTACAATGAGCAGTTCTTC

j_gene: TRBJ1-1
d_gene: NA
abundance: NA
v_gene: TRBV7-8
CDR3aa: CASSPRGMNTEAFF
CDR3nt: TGTGCCAGCAGCCCGAGAGGTATGAACACTGAAGCTTTCTTT

j_gene: TRBJ1-1
d_gene: NA
abundance: NA
v_gene: TRBV6-5
CDR3aa: CASSYSRGSTEAFF
CDR3nt: TGTGCCAGCAGTTACTCGAGGGGATCCACTGAAGCTTTCTTT

j_gene: TRBJ2-3
d_gene: NA
abundance: NA
v_gene: TRBV12-5
CDR3aa: CASGFASDTQYF
CDR3nt: TGTGCTAGTGGTTTCGCGTCAGATACGCAGTATTTT

j_gene: TRBJ1-2
d_gene: NA
abundance: NA
v_gene: TRBV20-1
CDR3aa: CSADDRKNNYGYTF
CDR3nt: TGCAGTGCTGATGACAGGAAGAATAACTATGGCTACACCTTC

j_gene: TRBJ2-3
d_gene: NA
abundance: NA
v_gene: TRBV24-1
CDR3aa: CATSDPTSTDTQYF
CDR3nt: TGTGCCACCAGCGATCCGACTAGCACAGATACGCAGTATTTT

j_gene: TRBJ2-3
d_gene: NA
abundance: NA
v_gene: TRBV19
CDR3aa: CASSIRGEIDTQYF
CDR3nt: TGTGCCAGTAGTATAAGGGGCGAAATAGATACGCAGTATTTT

j_gene: TRBJ2-7
d_gene: NA
abundance: NA
v_gene: TRBV20-1
CDR3aa: CSADGPDGEQYF
CDR3nt: TGCAGTGCGGACGGCCCCGATGGCGAGCAGTACTTC

j_gene: TRBJ1-1
d_gene: NA
abundance: NA
v_gene: TRBV15
CDR3aa: CATSSGGLEGTEAFF
CDR3nt: TGTGCCACCAGCAGTGGGGGGTTAGAGGGCACTGAAGCTTTCTTT

j_gene: TRBJ1-3
d_gene: NA
abundance: once
v_gene: TRBV6-1
CDR3aa: CAVQTGNSGNTIYF
CDR3nt: TGTGCCGTCCAGACAGGCAACTCTGGAAACACCATATATTTT

j_gene: TRBJ2-2
d_gene: NA
abundance: once
v_gene: TRBV30
CDR3aa: CAWVKGPIPGELFF
CDR3nt: TGTGCCTGGGTCAAGGGTCCAATCCCCGGGGAGCTGTTTTTT

j_gene: TRBJ2-3
d_gene: NA
abundance: once
v_gene: TRBV12-3/TRBV12-4
CDR3aa: CASRDFLDTDTQYF
CDR3nt: TGTGCCAGCAGGGACTTTCTTGACACAGATACGCAGTATTTT

j_gene: TRBJ2-1
d_gene: TRBD2
abundance: NA
v_gene: TRBV20-1
CDR3aa: CSASGTSGSYNEQFF
CDR3nt: TGCAGTGCTTCCGGGACTAGCGGCTCCTACAATGAGCAGTTCTTC

j_gene: TRBJ2-1
d_gene: TRBD2
abundance: NA
v_gene: TRBV7-6
CDR3aa: CASSFRTSGYNEQFF
CDR3nt: TGTGCCAGCAGCTTTCGGACTAGCGGGTACAATGAGCAGTTCTTC

j_gene: TRBJ2-5
d_gene: NA
abundance: NA
v_gene: TRBV15
CDR3aa: CATSRDRQQETQYF
CDR3nt: TGTGCCACCAGCAGAGATCGCCAGCAAGAGACCCAGTACTTC

j_gene: TRBJ2-2
d_gene: NA
abundance: NA
v_gene: TRBV5-1
CDR3aa: CASSLETLANTGELFF
CDR3nt: TGCGCCAGCAGCTTGGAGACACTCGCGAACACCGGGGAGCTGTTTTTT

j_gene: TRBJ2-5
d_gene: NA
abundance: NA
v_gene: TRBV20-1
CDR3aa: CSARPTAAGIQETQYF
CDR3nt: TGCAGTGCTAGGCCCACAGCGGCAGGTATCCAAGAGACCCAGTACTTC

j_gene: TRBJ2-1
d_gene: TRBD1
abundance: once
v_gene: TRBV11-1
CDR3aa: CASSPDPRQGKRERYNEQFF
CDR3nt: TGTGCCAGCAGCCCCGATCCTAGACAGGGTAAAAGGGAACGCTACAATGAGCAGTTCTTC

j_gene: TRBJ1-1
d_gene: NA
abundance: NA
v_gene: TRBV27
CDR3aa: CASSPLSNILPGAFF
CDR3nt: TGTGCCAGCAGTCCCCTCTCCAACATATTACCCGGGGCTTTCTTT

j_gene: TRBJ2-5
d_gene: TRBD2
abundance: NA
v_gene: TRBV3-1
CDR3aa: CASSQTLAGETQYF
CDR3nt: TGTGCCAGCAGTCAGACTCTAGCGGGAGAGACCCAGTACTTC

j_gene: TRBJ2-7
d_gene: NA
abundance: NA
v_gene: TRBV2
CDR3aa: CASSLLEVVHEQYF
CDR3nt: TGTGCCAGCAGTTTACTAGAGGTGGTACACGAGCAGTACTTC

j_gene: TRBJ2-7
d_gene: TRBD2
abundance: NA
v_gene: TRBV19
CDR3aa: CASSIRGGSYYEQYF
CDR3nt: TGTGCCAGTAGTATCCGGGGGGGCAGCTACTACGAGCAGTACTTC

j_gene: TRBJ2-1
d_gene: NA
abundance: NA
v_gene: TRBV20-1
CDR3aa: CSASGNRPSNEQFF
CDR3nt: TGCAGTGCTAGCGGTAATCGACCCTCCAATGAGCAGTTCTTC

j_gene: TRBJ2-3
d_gene: NA
abundance: NA
v_gene: TRBV20-1
CDR3aa: CSAGGAPSTDTQYF
CDR3nt: TGCAGTGCTGGGGGGGCGCCATCCACAGATACGCAGTATTTT

j_gene: TRBJ1-1
d_gene: TRBD1
abundance: NA
v_gene: TRBV6-5
CDR3aa: CASRRTGGDTEAFF
CDR3nt: TGTGCCAGCAGGAGGACAGGGGGGGACACTGAAGCTTTCTTT

j_gene: TRBJ1-2
d_gene: NA
abundance: NA
v_gene: TRBV6-2/TRBV6-3
CDR3aa: CASSYLGQHYGYTF
CDR3nt: TGTGCCAGCAGTTACCTGGGGCAGCACTATGGCTACACCTTC

j_gene: TRBJ2-3
d_gene: NA
abundance: NA
v_gene: TRBV29-1
CDR3aa: CSVAGGWSTDTQYF
CDR3nt: TGCAGCGTTGCAGGGGGGTGGAGCACAGATACGCAGTATTTT

j_gene: TRBJ2-6
d_gene: NA
abundance: NA
v_gene: TRBV18
CDR3aa: CASSQGSSGANVLTF
CDR3nt: TGTGCCAGCTCACAGGGCAGCTCTGGGGCCAACGTCCTGACTTTC

j_gene: TRBJ2-1
d_gene: NA
abundance: NA
v_gene: TRBV27
CDR3aa: CASSFRRSSYNEQFF
CDR3nt: TGTGCCAGCAGTTTCCGCAGGAGCTCCTACAATGAGCAGTTCTTC

j_gene: TRBJ2-1
d_gene: NA
abundance: NA
v_gene: TRBV9
CDR3aa: CASSGMIRGINEQFF
CDR3nt: TGTGCCAGCAGCGGGATGATCAGGGGAATCAATGAGCAGTTCTTC

j_gene: TRBJ1-1
d_gene: NA
abundance: NA
v_gene: TRBV5-6
CDR3aa: CASRPGQINTEAFF
CDR3nt: TGTGCCAGCAGACCAGGACAGATAAACACTGAAGCTTTCTTT

j_gene: TRBJ2-7
d_gene: TRBD2
abundance: NA
v_gene: TRBV7-9
CDR3aa: CASSLTGLARRAYEQYF
CDR3nt: TGTGCCAGCAGCTTAACGGGACTAGCGCGACGAGCCTACGAGCAGTACTTC

j_gene: TRBJ2-3
d_gene: NA
abundance: NA
v_gene: TRBV29-1
CDR3aa: CSVEVTGVDTQYF
CDR3nt: TGCAGCGTTGAAGTGACGGGAGTAGATACGCAGTATTTT

j_gene: TRBJ2-2
d_gene: NA
abundance: NA
v_gene: TRBV30
CDR3aa: CAWGRELFF
CDR3nt: TGTGCCTGGGGGAGGGAGCTGTTTTTT

j_gene: TRBJ2-3
d_gene: NA
abundance: NA
v_gene: TRBV6-5
CDR3aa: CASWDSTDTQYF
CDR3nt: TGTGCCAGCTGGGATAGCACAGATACGCAGTATTTT

j_gene: TRBJ1-2
d_gene: NA
abundance: NA
v_gene: TRBV5-8
CDR3aa: CASSVQGLGYTF
CDR3nt: TGTGCCAGCAGCGTGCAGGGGCTTGGCTACACCTTC

j_gene: TRBJ2-5
d_gene: NA
abundance: once
v_gene: TRBV2
CDR3aa: CASTTGNSAQYF
CDR3nt: TGTGCCAGCACTACAGGGAATTCGGCCCAGTACTTC

j_gene: TRBJ2-3
d_gene: NA
abundance: NA
v_gene: TRBV4-1
CDR3aa: CASSRQGLITDTQYF
CDR3nt: TGCGCCAGCAGTCGACAGGGACTTATCACAGATACGCAGTATTTT

j_gene: TRBJ2-7
d_gene: TRBD1
abundance: NA
v_gene: TRBV28
CDR3aa: CASRNRGVYEQYF
CDR3nt: TGTGCCAGCAGAAACAGGGGTGTTTACGAGCAGTACTTC

j_gene: TRBJ2-7
d_gene: TRBD1
abundance: NA
v_gene: TRBV6-6
CDR3aa: CASEGQGAGEQYF
CDR3nt: TGTGCCAGCGAAGGTCAGGGGGCGGGCGAGCAGTACTTC

j_gene: TRBJ1-3
d_gene: NA
abundance: NA
v_gene: TRBV7-2
CDR3aa: CASSLVAGGAGNTIYF
CDR3nt: TGTGCCAGCAGCTTAGTGGCGGGGGGTGCTGGAAACACCATATATTTT

j_gene: TRBJ2-1
d_gene: TRBD1
abundance: NA
v_gene: TRBV24-1
CDR3aa: CATSDARTGSSYNEQFF
CDR3nt: TGTGCCACCAGTGACGCGAGGACAGGGAGCTCCTACAATGAGCAGTTCTTC

j_gene: TRBJ1-2
d_gene: TRBD1
abundance: once
v_gene: TRBV14
CDR3aa: CASSSRTGVGFGGYTF
CDR3nt: TGTGCCAGCAGCTCCCGGACAGGCGTCGGGTTTGGAGGCTACACCTTC

j_gene: TRBJ1-2
d_gene: NA
abundance: NA
v_gene: TRBV24-1
CDR3aa: CATSAGYGYTF
CDR3nt: TGTGCCACCAGTGCAGGGTATGGCTACACCTTC

j_gene: TRBJ2-1
d_gene: NA
abundance: few
v_gene: TRBV20-1
CDR3aa: CSARDVLEQFF
CDR3nt: TGCAGTGCTAGAGATGTGCTTGAGCAGTTCTTC

j_gene: TRBJ1-3
d_gene: NA
abundance: NA
v_gene: TRBV13
CDR3aa: CASSPPFSGNTIYF
CDR3nt: TGTGCCAGCAGCCCACCCTTCTCTGGAAACACCATATATTTT

j_gene: TRBJ2-1
d_gene: TRBD2
abundance: NA
v_gene: TRBV7-3
CDR3aa: CASSAPGLAGGVNEQFF
CDR3nt: TGTGCCAGCAGCGCACCGGGACTAGCGGGAGGTGTGAATGAGCAGTTCTTC

j_gene: TRBJ2-3
d_gene: TRBD2
abundance: once
v_gene: TRBV4-3
CDR3aa: CASSPAGGPDTQYF
CDR3nt: TGCGCCAGCAGCCCAGCGGGAGGGCCGGATACGCAGTATTTT

j_gene: TRBJ2-3
d_gene: NA
abundance: once
v_gene: TRBV6-1
CDR3aa: CASRAAPTDTQYF
CDR3nt: TGTGCCAGCAGGGCAGCACCCACAGATACGCAGTATTTT

j_gene: TRBJ1-3
d_gene: NA
abundance: NA
v_gene: TRBV4-1
CDR3aa: CASSQDYQGPGNTIYF
CDR3nt: TGCGCCAGCAGCCAAGATTATCAGGGTCCAGGAAACACCATATATTTT

j_gene: TRBJ2-7
d_gene: TRBD1
abundance: once
v_gene: TRBV9
CDR3aa: CASSVGGTGFYEQYF
CDR3nt: TGTGCCAGCAGCGTAGGCGGGACAGGGTTCTACGAGCAGTACTTC

j_gene: TRBJ1-1
d_gene: NA
abundance: NA
v_gene: TRBV7-9
CDR3aa: CASSHEASNTEAFF
CDR3nt: TGTGCCAGCAGCCATGAGGCCAGTAACACTGAAGCTTTCTTT

j_gene: TRBJ1-2
d_gene: NA
abundance: NA
v_gene: TRBV4-3
CDR3aa: CASSQDSGGDYGYTF
CDR3nt: TGCGCCAGCAGCCAAGATAGTGGGGGTGACTATGGCTACACCTTC

j_gene: TRBJ2-5
d_gene: NA
abundance: NA
v_gene: TRBV5-6
CDR3aa: CASSLDQFETQYF
CDR3nt: TGTGCCAGCAGCTTGGACCAGTTCGAGACCCAGTACTTC

j_gene: TRBJ2-3
d_gene: NA
abundance: NA
v_gene: TRBV20-1
CDR3aa: CSAREWTDTQYF
CDR3nt: TGCAGTGCTAGGGAATGGACAGATACGCAGTATTTT